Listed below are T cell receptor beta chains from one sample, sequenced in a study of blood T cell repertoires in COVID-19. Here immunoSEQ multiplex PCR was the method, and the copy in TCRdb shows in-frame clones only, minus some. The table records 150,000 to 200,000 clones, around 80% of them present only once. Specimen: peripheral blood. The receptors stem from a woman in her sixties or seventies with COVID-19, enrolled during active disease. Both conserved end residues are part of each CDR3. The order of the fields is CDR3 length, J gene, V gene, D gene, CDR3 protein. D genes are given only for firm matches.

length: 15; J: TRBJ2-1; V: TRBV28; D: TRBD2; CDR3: CASNPGLARKYEQFF
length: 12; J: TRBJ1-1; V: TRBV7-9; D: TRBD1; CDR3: CASRLRDSEAFF
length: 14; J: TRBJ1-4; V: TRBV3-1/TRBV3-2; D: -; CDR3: CASSLRGGKEKLFF
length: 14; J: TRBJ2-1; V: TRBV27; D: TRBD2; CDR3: CASSDRDYLNEQFF
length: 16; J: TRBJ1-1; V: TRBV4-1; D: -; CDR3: CASSQGAGAPNTEAFF
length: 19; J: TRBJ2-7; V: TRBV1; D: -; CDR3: CTSSQSGLAGVLKTYEQYF
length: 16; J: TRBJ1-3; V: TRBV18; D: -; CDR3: CASSPWFGDSGNTIYF
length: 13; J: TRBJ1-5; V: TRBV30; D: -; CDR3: CAWSEGSNQPQHF
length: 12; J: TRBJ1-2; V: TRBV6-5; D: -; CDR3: CASGSGSVGYTF
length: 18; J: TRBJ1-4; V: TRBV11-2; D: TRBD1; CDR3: CASSGSDREEGEYEKLFF
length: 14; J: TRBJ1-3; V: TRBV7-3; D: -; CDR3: CASKTDSSGNTIYF